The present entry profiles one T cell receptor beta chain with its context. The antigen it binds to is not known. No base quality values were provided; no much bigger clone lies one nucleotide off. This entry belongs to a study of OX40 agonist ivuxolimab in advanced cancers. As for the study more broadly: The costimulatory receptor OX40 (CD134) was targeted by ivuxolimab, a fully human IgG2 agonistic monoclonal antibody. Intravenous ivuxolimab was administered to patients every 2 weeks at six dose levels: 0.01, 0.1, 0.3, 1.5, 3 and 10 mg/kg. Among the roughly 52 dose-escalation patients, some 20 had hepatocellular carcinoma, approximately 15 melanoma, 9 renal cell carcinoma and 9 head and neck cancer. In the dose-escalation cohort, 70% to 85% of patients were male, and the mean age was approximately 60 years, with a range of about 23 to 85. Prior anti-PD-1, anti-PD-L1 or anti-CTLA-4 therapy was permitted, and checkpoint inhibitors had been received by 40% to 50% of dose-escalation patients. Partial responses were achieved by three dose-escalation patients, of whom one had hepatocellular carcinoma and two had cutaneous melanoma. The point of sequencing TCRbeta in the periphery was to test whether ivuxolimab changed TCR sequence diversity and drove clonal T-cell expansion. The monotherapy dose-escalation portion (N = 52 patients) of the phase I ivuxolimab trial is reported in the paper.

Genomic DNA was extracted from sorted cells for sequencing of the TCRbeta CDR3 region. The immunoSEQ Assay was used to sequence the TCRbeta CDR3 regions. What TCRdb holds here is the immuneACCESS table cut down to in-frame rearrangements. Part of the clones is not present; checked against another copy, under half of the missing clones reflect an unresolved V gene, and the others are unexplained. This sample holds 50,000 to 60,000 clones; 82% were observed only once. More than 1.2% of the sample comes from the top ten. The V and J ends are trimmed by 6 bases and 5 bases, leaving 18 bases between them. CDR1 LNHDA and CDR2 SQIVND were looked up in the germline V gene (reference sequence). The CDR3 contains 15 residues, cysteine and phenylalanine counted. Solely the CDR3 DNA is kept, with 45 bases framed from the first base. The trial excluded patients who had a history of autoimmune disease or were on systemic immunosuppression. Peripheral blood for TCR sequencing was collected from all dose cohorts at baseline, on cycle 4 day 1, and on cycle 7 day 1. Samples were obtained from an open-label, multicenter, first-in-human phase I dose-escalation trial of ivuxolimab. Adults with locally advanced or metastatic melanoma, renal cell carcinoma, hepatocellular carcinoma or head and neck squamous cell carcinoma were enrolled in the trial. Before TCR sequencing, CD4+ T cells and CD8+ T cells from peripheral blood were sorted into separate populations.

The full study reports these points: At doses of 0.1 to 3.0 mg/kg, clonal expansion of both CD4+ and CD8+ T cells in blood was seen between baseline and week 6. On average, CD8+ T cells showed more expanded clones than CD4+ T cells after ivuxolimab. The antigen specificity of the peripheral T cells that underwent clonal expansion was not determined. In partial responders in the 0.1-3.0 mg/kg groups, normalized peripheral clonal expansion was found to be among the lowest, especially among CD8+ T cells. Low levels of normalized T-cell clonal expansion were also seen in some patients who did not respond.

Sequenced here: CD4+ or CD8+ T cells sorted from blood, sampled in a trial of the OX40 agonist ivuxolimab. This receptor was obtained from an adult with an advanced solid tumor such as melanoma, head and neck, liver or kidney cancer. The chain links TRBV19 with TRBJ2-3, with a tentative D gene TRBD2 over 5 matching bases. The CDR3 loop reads CASSLTKRERDTQYF. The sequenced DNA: TGTGCCAGTAGCCTTACGAAGAGGGAGAGAGATACGCAGTATTTT.